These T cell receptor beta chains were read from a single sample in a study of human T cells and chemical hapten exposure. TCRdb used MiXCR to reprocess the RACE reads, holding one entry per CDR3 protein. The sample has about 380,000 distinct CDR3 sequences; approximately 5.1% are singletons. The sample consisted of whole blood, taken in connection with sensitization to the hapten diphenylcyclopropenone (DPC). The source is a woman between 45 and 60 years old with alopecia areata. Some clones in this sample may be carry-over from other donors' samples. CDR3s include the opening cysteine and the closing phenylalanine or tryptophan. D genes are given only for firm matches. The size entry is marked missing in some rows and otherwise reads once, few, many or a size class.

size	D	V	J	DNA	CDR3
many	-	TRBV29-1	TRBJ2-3	TGCAGCACTCCCTACAGTGGCACAGATACGCAGTATTTT	CSTPYSGTDTQYF
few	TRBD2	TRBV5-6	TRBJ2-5	TGTGCCAGCAACCCCGGGGTAGCGGGCCCCCAAGAGACCCAGTACTTC	CASNPGVAGPQETQYF
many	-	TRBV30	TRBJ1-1	TGTGCCTGGAGGTTGCTAGGCAGGGCTAACACTGAAGCTTTCTTT	CAWRLLGRANTEAFF
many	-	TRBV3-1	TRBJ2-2	TGTGCCAGCTCGCTCGGCGCGCACACCGGGGAGCTGTTTTTT	CASSLGAHTGELFF
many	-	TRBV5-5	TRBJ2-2	TGTGCCAGCAGCTATCGGCAGGGTGACACCGGGGAGCTGTTTTTT	CASSYRQGDTGELFF
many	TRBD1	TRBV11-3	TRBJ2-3	TGTGCCAGCAGCTCGGGACAGGGTGGCACAGATACGCAGTATTTT	CASSSGQGGTDTQYF
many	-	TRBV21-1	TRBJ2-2	TGTGCCAGCAGCAAGTACACCGGGGAGCTGTTTTTT	CASSKYTGELFF
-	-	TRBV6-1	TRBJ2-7	TGTGCCAGCAGTGACAGGTGGTTCGGAGAGCAGTACTTC	CASSDRWFGEQYF
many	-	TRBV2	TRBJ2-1	TGTGCCAGCCAGGTCGATTCGCAGGACTACAATGAGCAGTTCTTC	CASQVDSQDYNEQFF
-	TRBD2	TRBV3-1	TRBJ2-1	TGTGCCAGCAGCCAAGCGACTAGCGGGGGCGGTGAGCAGTTCTTC	CASSQATSGGGEQFF
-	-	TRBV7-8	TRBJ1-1	TGTGCCAGCAGCCCATGGGACCGCACTGAAGCTTTCTTT	CASSPWDRTEAFF
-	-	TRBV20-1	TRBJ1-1	TGCAGTGCTAGAGCGGACCCGAGGAATACTGAAGCTTTCTTT	CSARADPRNTEAFF
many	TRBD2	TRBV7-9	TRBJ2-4	TGTGCCAGCAGCATTAGACTAGCGGGGGAAAACATTCAGTACTTC	CASSIRLAGENIQYF
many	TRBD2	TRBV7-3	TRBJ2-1	TGTGCCAGCAGCTCCGGACTAGACCATGAGCAGTTCTTC	CASSSGLDHEQFF
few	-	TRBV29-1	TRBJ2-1	TGCAGCGGTGTTGGGAGCTCCTACAATGAGCAGTTCTTC	CSGVGSSYNEQFF
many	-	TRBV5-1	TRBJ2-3	TGCGCCAGCAGCTTGGCCGTAAGACAGGGAGGAACAGATACGCAGTATTTT	CASSLAVRQGGTDTQYF
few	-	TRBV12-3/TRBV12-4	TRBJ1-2	TGTGCCAGCAGTTTGGTTGCGCAGAGCTATGGCTACACCTTC	CASSLVAQSYGYTF
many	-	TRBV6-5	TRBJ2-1	TGTGCCAGCAGGGCAAGGGGCAATGAGCAGTTCTTC	CASRARGNEQFF
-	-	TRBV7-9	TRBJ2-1	TGTGCCAGCAGCCCCCCGATAGTGGGGGAGAGGGTGAATGAGCAGTTCTTC	CASSPPIVGERVNEQFF
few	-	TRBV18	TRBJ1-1	TGTGCCAGCTCACCTCGGGCAGGGCTGGGTGAGAACACTGAAGCTTTCTTT	CASSPRAGLGENTEAFF
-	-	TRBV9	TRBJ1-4	TGTGCCAGCAGCGTAGAGGTCACAGAAGAAAAACTGTTTTTT	CASSVEVTEEKLFF
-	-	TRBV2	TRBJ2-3	TGTGCCAGCAGTGCTTCGATCCCAGATACGCAGTATTTT	CASSASIPDTQYF